The clone carrying this T cell receptor (beta chain) has a single count. The antigen is not known. Second-dose intervals of approximately 4 or approximately 12 weeks were pooled. The data were taken from a study of T cell responses to AZD1222 COVID-19 vaccine. General study results and limits: None of the repertoires were sampled until the peak T cell response had passed. Along spike, vaccine-associated CD4 TCRs were found throughout, with dominance at 160-218 and 743-854. Clonal diversity was possibly underestimated; the donors were predominantly white British and more often female.

Germline V gene lookup returns CDR1 LGHNT and CDR2 FRNRAP. The CDR3 has 14 residues. Trimming cost V 3 bases and J 2 bases; bases outside gene matches: 1. The table came from immunoSEQ multiplex PCR; TCRdb's copy has only in-frame clones and leaves some out. This table holds some 180,000 clones, 80% to 95% found once. The chain couples TRBV12-5 to TRBJ2-7; 10 positions match TRBD2. The TCR originated in an adult who received the AZD1222 COVID-19 vaccine. Sequencing was performed on peripheral blood, taken 28 days after the second AZD1222 dose. The CDR3 loop is CASGLSGRAYEQYF. CDR3 in DNA: TGTGCTAGTGGTTTAAGCGGGAGGGCCTACGAGCAGTACTTC.